The present T cell receptor beta chain was sequenced within a study of cytomegalovirus exposure and HLA in healthy donors. The study, taken as a whole, reports: Researchers reported in a later analysis that common viral pathogens appeared linked to several top clusters. Associated with HLA alleles at 0.05 false discovery rate in a later analysis were 16,951 TCR beta sequences.

In the PCR, 60 Vbeta and 13 Jbeta primers were used. The table came from immunoSEQ multiplex PCR; TCRdb's copy has only in-frame clones and leaves some out. The sample lists about 150,000 clones, approximately 80% occurring once. Trimming left V 2 bases short and J 2 bases short, with 9 bases between. CDR1 and CDR2 from the germline V gene are LNHDA and SQIVND (reference sequence). The CDR3 runs 14 residues. Note on this clone: Its antigen is undetermined.

The chain joins TRBV19 to TRBJ1-1, with D uncertain. The sequence came from a man aged 25 to 40 in good health and CMV-seropositive. The sequenced sample consisted of PBMCs. CDR3 coding DNA: TGTGCCAGTAGTATAAGCCGGGGAAACACTGAAGCTTTCTTT. Its translation: CASSISRGNTEAFF. The whole variable domain, remainder taken from reference TRBV19 and TRBJ1-1, is DGGITQSPKYLFRKEGQNVTLSCEQNLNHDAMYWYRQDPGQGLRLIYYSQIVNDFQKGDIAEGYSVSREKKESFPLTVTSAQKNPTAFYLCASSISRGNTEAFFGQGTRLTVV.